A selection of T cell receptor beta chains follows, all from one sample in a study of T cell responses to AZD1222 COVID-19 vaccine. Clones were read by immunoSEQ multiplex PCR, and TCRdb kept only the in-frame ones, dropping some. The sample includes hundreds of thousands of clones, about 93% of them seen just once. The material was peripheral blood, obtained on day 0 of MenACWY control vaccination. These receptors originate from an adult in good health. Both conserved end residues are part of each CDR3. The D gene is left open where the match is weak. The listing skips clone size in some rows; elsewhere it reads once, few, many or a size class.

d_gene: .; v_gene: TRBV12-3/TRBV12-4; abundance: .; j_gene: TRBJ1-1; CDR3aa: CASSRQRNTEAFF; CDR3nt: TGTGCCAGCAGTCGACAGCGTAACACTGAAGCTTTCTTT
d_gene: .; v_gene: TRBV12-3/TRBV12-4; abundance: .; j_gene: TRBJ1-2; CDR3aa: CASSLERAYGYTF; CDR3nt: TGTGCCAGCAGTTTGGAAAGGGCCTATGGCTACACCTTC
d_gene: .; v_gene: TRBV6-2/TRBV6-3; abundance: few; j_gene: TRBJ1-1; CDR3aa: CASSYDPGTNTEAFF; CDR3nt: TGTGCCAGCAGTTACGACCCCGGCACGAACACTGAAGCTTTCTTT
d_gene: .; v_gene: TRBV7-2; abundance: .; j_gene: TRBJ1-2; CDR3aa: CASSPRQLANYGYTF; CDR3nt: TGTGCCAGCAGTCCTAGACAGTTAGCTAACTATGGCTACACCTTC
d_gene: TRBD2; v_gene: TRBV2; abundance: .; j_gene: TRBJ2-2; CDR3aa: CASSLTSGGTGELFF; CDR3nt: TGTGCCAGCAGCCTGACTAGCGGGGGAACCGGGGAGCTGTTTTTT
d_gene: .; v_gene: TRBV5-1; abundance: .; j_gene: TRBJ2-2; CDR3aa: CASSLTGNTGELFF; CDR3nt: TGCGCCAGCAGCTTGACAGGGAACACCGGGGAGCTGTTTTTT
d_gene: .; v_gene: TRBV15; abundance: .; j_gene: TRBJ2-3; CDR3aa: CATGLGSTDTQYF; CDR3nt: TGTGCCACCGGTTTAGGAAGCACAGATACGCAGTATTTT
d_gene: .; v_gene: TRBV3-1/TRBV3-2; abundance: .; j_gene: TRBJ1-5; CDR3aa: CASSHSPNQPQHF; CDR3nt: TGTGCCAGCAGCCATAGCCCCAATCAGCCCCAGCATTTT
d_gene: TRBD2; v_gene: TRBV5-1; abundance: .; j_gene: TRBJ2-2; CDR3aa: CASSLTSGTNTGELFF; CDR3nt: TGCGCCAGCAGTCTTACTAGCGGAACGAACACCGGGGAGCTGTTTTTT
d_gene: .; v_gene: TRBV5-5; abundance: once; j_gene: TRBJ2-7; CDR3aa: CASSLGHWSDEQYF; CDR3nt: TGTGCCAGCAGCTTGGGACATTGGTCAGACGAGCAGTACTTC
d_gene: .; v_gene: TRBV6-5; abundance: .; j_gene: TRBJ1-2; CDR3aa: CASSSRGVQNYGYTF; CDR3nt: TGTGCCAGCAGTTCTAGGGGAGTCCAGAACTATGGCTACACCTTC
d_gene: .; v_gene: TRBV9; abundance: once; j_gene: TRBJ2-2; CDR3aa: CASSVGGVAGELFF; CDR3nt: TGTGCCAGCAGCGTAGGAGGGGTAGCCGGGGAGCTGTTTTTT
d_gene: .; v_gene: TRBV18; abundance: .; j_gene: TRBJ1-1; CDR3aa: CASSPLGGLNTEAFF; CDR3nt: TGTGCCAGCTCACCACTGGGGGGCCTGAACACTGAAGCTTTCTTT
d_gene: .; v_gene: TRBV7-9; abundance: .; j_gene: TRBJ1-5; CDR3aa: CASSGGYQPQHF; CDR3nt: TGTGCCAGCAGCGGCGGCTATCAGCCCCAGCATTTT
d_gene: .; v_gene: TRBV3-1/TRBV3-2; abundance: once; j_gene: TRBJ1-2; CDR3aa: CASSPGGEGYTF; CDR3nt: TGTGCCAGCAGCCCCGGGGGGGAGGGCTACACCTTC
d_gene: .; v_gene: TRBV5-1; abundance: .; j_gene: TRBJ2-3; CDR3aa: CASPLFCPGTTDTQYF; CDR3nt: TGCGCCAGCCCTCTTTTTTGTCCAGGTACCACAGATACGCAGTATTTT
d_gene: TRBD1; v_gene: TRBV29-1; abundance: .; j_gene: TRBJ2-1; CDR3aa: CSVQGQGYNEQFF; CDR3nt: TGCAGCGTACAGGGACAGGGATACAATGAGCAGTTCTTC
d_gene: TRBD2; v_gene: TRBV4-1; abundance: .; j_gene: TRBJ2-7; CDR3aa: CASSQEPSGEYYEQYF; CDR3nt: TGCGCCAGCAGCCAAGAGCCTAGCGGGGAGTACTACGAGCAGTACTTC
d_gene: .; v_gene: TRBV29-1; abundance: once; j_gene: TRBJ1-1; CDR3aa: CSAVLVGNTEAFF; CDR3nt: TGCAGCGCTGTTCTGGTGGGTAACACTGAAGCTTTCTTT
d_gene: TRBD2; v_gene: TRBV19; abundance: .; j_gene: TRBJ2-1; CDR3aa: CATSGGSSYNEQFF; CDR3nt: TGTGCCACCAGCGGGGGGAGCTCCTACAATGAGCAGTTCTTC
d_gene: TRBD1; v_gene: TRBV30; abundance: .; j_gene: TRBJ1-1; CDR3aa: CACLQGTGEAFF; CDR3nt: TGTGCCTGTTTACAGGGGACTGGTGAAGCTTTCTTT
d_gene: .; v_gene: TRBV10-1; abundance: .; j_gene: TRBJ1-1; CDR3aa: CASSPGTANTEAFF; CDR3nt: TGCGCCAGCAGTCCTGGGACGGCGAACACTGAAGCTTTCTTT
d_gene: TRBD1; v_gene: TRBV30; abundance: .; j_gene: TRBJ1-2; CDR3aa: CACPQGVHSYGYTF; CDR3nt: TGTGCCTGCCCGCAGGGGGTTCATTCCTATGGCTACACCTTC
d_gene: .; v_gene: TRBV6-6; abundance: .; j_gene: TRBJ2-3; CDR3aa: CASSKGHGDYTDTQYF; CDR3nt: TGTGCCAGCAGCAAGGGACACGGGGACTACACAGATACGCAGTATTTT
d_gene: .; v_gene: TRBV3-1/TRBV3-2; abundance: .; j_gene: TRBJ1-4; CDR3aa: CASSLSGLTGEKLFF; CDR3nt: TGTGCCAGCAGTCTTTCCGGTCTTACAGGTGAAAAACTGTTTTTT
d_gene: .; v_gene: TRBV7-9; abundance: once; j_gene: TRBJ1-5; CDR3aa: CASSFHSLLISRDQPQHF; CDR3nt: TGTGCCAGCAGCTTCCATTCCCTCCTCATCTCCAGGGATCAGCCCCAGCATTTT
d_gene: .; v_gene: TRBV28; abundance: .; j_gene: TRBJ1-5; CDR3aa: CASSLRQQPQHF; CDR3nt: TGTGCCAGCAGTTTACGGCAACAGCCCCAGCATTTT
d_gene: TRBD1; v_gene: TRBV18; abundance: .; j_gene: TRBJ1-2; CDR3aa: CASSPPTGGWYGYTF; CDR3nt: TGTGCCAGCTCACCACCCACAGGGGGATGGTATGGCTACACCTTC
d_gene: .; v_gene: TRBV6-2/TRBV6-3; abundance: once; j_gene: TRBJ2-1; CDR3aa: CASSGAGWRNEQFF; CDR3nt: TGTGCCAGCAGTGGTGCAGGGTGGCGCAATGAGCAGTTCTTC
d_gene: TRBD1; v_gene: TRBV28; abundance: .; j_gene: TRBJ2-7; CDR3aa: CASSIAGTGVYEQYF; CDR3nt: TGTGCCAGCAGTATCGCCGGGACAGGGGTCTACGAGCAGTACTTC
d_gene: .; v_gene: TRBV28; abundance: .; j_gene: TRBJ1-1; CDR3aa: CASSLVGAAEAFF; CDR3nt: TGTGCCAGCAGTTTAGTGGGCGCCGCTGAAGCTTTCTTT
d_gene: .; v_gene: TRBV6-5; abundance: .; j_gene: TRBJ2-7; CDR3aa: CASRTGSGNYEQYF; CDR3nt: TGTGCCAGCAGAACAGGCTCCGGGAATTACGAGCAGTACTTC
d_gene: TRBD2; v_gene: TRBV18; abundance: .; j_gene: TRBJ2-1; CDR3aa: CASSPPVAGVYNEQFF; CDR3nt: TGTGCCAGCTCACCACCGGTGGCGGGGGTCTACAATGAGCAGTTCTTC